The T cell receptor (beta chain) described here comes from a study of T cell changes during pregnancy in multiple sclerosis. Germline trimming cut 5 bases from V and 5 bases from J; bases unmatched to any gene: 9. Germline lookup yields CDR1 MNHNS and CDR2 SASEGT. The CDR3 has 14 amino acids. Data came from immunoSEQ multiplex PCR; TCRdb stores just in-frame clones and leaves some out. The sample contains over 90,000 clones, more than 85% of which appear only once. The source of this sequence is a female donor with multiple sclerosis, enrolled in a pregnancy study. The material was peripheral blood, obtained before pregnancy. The chain joins TRBV6-1 to TRBJ2-7; 7 positions agree with TRBD1. CDR3 sequence (DNA): TGTGCCAGCAGTCCGAGCACGGGACAGAACGAGCAGTACTTC. This translates into CASSPSTGQNEQYF.